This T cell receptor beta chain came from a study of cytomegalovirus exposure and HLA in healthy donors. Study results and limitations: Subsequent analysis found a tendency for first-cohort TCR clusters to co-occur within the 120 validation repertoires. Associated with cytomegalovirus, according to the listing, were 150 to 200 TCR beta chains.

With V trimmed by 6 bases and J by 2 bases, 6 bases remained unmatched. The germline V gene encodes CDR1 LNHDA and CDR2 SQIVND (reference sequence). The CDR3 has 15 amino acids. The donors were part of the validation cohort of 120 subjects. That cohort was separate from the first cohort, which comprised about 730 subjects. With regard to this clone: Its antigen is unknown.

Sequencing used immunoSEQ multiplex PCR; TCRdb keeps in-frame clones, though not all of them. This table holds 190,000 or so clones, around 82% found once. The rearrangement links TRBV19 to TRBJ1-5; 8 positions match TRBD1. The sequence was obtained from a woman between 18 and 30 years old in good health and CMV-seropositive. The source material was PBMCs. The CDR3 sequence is CASSLDRGGNQPQHF. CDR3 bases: TGTGCCAGTAGCCTCGACAGGGGTGGCAATCAGCCCCAGCATTTT.